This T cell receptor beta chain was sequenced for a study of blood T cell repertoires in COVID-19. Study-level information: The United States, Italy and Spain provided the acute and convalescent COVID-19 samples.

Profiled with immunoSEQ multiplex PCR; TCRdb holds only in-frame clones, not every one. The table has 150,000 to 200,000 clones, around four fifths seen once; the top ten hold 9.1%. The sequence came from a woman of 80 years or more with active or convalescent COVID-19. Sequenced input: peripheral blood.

CDR3 DNA sequence: TGTGCCAGTACCAAACAGCTGAACACTGAAGCTTTCTTT. Translation: CASTKQLNTEAFF. The V call is TRBV19, the J call TRBJ1-1; D gene ambiguous. V was cut by 7 bases and J by 0 bases, with 9 bases left in between. Per germline, CDR1 LNHDA and CDR2 SQIVND (reference sequence). CDR3 length: 13 residues.